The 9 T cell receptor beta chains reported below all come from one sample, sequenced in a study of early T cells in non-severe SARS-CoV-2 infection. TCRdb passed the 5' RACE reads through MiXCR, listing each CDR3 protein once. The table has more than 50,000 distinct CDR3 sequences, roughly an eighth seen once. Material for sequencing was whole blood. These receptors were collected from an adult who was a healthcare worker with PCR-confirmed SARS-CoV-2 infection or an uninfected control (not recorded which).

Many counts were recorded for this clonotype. The CDR3 sequence is CSASGGSAATNEKLFF. CDR3 bases: TGCAGTGCCTCAGGGGGATCGGCCGCAACTAATGAAAAACTGTTTTTT. V usage is TRBV20-1 and J usage is TRBJ1-4; 7 nucleotides match TRBD1. CDR3 size: 16 residues. The ends lost 6 bases at V and 0 bases at J; junction bases unmatched: 10. Germline lookup yields CDR1 DFQATT and CDR2 SNEGSKA (reference sequence).

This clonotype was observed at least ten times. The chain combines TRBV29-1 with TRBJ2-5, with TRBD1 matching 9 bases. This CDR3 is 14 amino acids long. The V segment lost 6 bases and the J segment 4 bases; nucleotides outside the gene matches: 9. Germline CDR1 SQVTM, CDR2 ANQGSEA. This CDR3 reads CSVERDREGETQYF. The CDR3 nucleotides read TGCAGCGTGGAAAGGGACAGGGAAGGAGAGACCCAGTACTTC.

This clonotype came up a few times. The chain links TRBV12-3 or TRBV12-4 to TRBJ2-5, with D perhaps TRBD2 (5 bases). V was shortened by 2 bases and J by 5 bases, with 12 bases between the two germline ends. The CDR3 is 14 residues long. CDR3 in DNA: TGTGCCAGCAGTTTAAGTCCCTGGAGGGAGACCCAGTACTTC. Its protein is CASSLSPWRETQYF.

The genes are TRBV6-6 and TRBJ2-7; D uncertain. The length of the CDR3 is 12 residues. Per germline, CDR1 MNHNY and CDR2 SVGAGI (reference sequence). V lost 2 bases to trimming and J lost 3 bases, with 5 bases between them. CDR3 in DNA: TGTGCCAGCAGTTACGGAAACTACGAGCAGTACTTC. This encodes CASSYGNYEQYF.

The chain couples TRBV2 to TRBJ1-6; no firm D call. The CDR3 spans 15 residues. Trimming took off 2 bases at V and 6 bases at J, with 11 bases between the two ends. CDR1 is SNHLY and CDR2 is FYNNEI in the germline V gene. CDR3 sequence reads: CASSESLAANSPLHF. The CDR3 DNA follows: TGTGCCAGCAGTGAAAGTTTAGCCGCTAATTCACCCCTCCACTTT.

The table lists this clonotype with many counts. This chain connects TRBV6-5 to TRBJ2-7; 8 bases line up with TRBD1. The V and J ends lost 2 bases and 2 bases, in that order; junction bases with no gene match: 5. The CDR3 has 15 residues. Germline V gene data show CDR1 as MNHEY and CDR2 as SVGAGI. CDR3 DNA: TGTGCCAGCAGTTACAAGGCAGGGGGCCCCTACGAGCAGTACTTC. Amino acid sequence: CASSYKAGGPYEQYF.

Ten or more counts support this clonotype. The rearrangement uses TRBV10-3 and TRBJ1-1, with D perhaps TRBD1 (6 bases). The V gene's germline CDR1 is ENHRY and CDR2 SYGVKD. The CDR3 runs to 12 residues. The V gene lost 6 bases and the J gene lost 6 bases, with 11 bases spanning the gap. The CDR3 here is CAIRQGGAEAFF. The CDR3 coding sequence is TGTGCCATCAGACAGGGTGGGGCTGAAGCTTTCTTT.

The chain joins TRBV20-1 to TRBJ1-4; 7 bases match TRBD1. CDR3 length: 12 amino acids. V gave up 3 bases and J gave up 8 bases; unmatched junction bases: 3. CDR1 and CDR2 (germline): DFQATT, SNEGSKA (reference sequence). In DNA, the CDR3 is TGCAGTGCTAGGACAGGGCCGGAAAAACTGTTTTTT. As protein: CSARTGPEKLFF.

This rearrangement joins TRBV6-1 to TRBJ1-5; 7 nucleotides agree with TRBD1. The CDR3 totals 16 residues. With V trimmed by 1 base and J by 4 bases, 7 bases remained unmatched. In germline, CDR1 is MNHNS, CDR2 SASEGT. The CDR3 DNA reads TGTGCCAGCAGTGAAGATAGGGGGCGCGGAAATCAGCCCCAGCATTTT. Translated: CASSEDRGRGNQPQHF.